Listed here is a single TCR beta chain. Generated by immunoSEQ multiplex PCR, the TCRdb table keeps only in-frame clones and is missing some. The data show tens of thousands of clones, about 90% seen once. The germline CDR1 and CDR2 sequences are SNHLY and FYNNEI. Trimming removed 7 bases from V and 1 base from J, with 16 bases in between. This CDR3 region has 15 residues. This entry belongs to a study of T cell changes during pregnancy in multiple sclerosis. Here the sequenced sample was CD4+ T cells from peripheral blood mononuclear cells, taken after pregnancy. The chain uses TRBV2 and TRBJ1-2, with D perhaps matching TRBD1 (6 bases). This receptor was taken from a female donor in good health, enrolled as a control in a pregnancy study. In DNA, the CDR3 is TGTGCCAGCAAAAAAAACAGGGACCTTAACTATGGCTACACCTTC. This sequence encodes CASKKNRDLNYGYTF.